These T cell receptor beta chains were read from a single sample in a study of blood T cells in healthy people across ages. MiXCR, applied by TCRdb to the 5' RACE reads, yields one record per CDR3 protein. The sample carries about 2 million distinct CDR3 sequences, about 50% recorded once. The sample consisted of blood. The receptors stem from a woman aged 40 to 50 in good health. Each CDR3 is given without its conserved first and last residue. The size entry is marked missing in some rows and otherwise reads once, few, many or a size class.

j_gene: .; v_gene: TRBV20-1; abundance: few; CDR3aa: SARWWETQY
j_gene: TRBJ1-2; v_gene: TRBV29-1; abundance: .; CDR3aa: SVQGDMDGYT
j_gene: .; v_gene: TRBV27; abundance: .; CDR3aa: ASRANPVTGETQY
j_gene: TRBJ1-6; v_gene: TRBV11-2; abundance: .; CDR3aa: ASTGTGVGPLH
j_gene: TRBJ1-5; v_gene: TRBV27; abundance: .; CDR3aa: ASSLWSGQGANQPQH
j_gene: TRBJ2-6; v_gene: TRBV10-3; abundance: .; CDR3aa: AISELQDPSGASVLT
j_gene: TRBJ2-1; v_gene: TRBV7-2; abundance: few; CDR3aa: ASLPRDRGYNEQF
j_gene: TRBJ1-5; v_gene: TRBV7-2; abundance: few; CDR3aa: ASSQSGGRSNQPQH
j_gene: TRBJ2-5; v_gene: TRBV11-2; abundance: few; CDR3aa: ASSLAPGLAAETQY
j_gene: TRBJ2-7; v_gene: TRBV20-1; abundance: few; CDR3aa: SARGAGASYEQY
j_gene: TRBJ2-5; v_gene: TRBV20-1; abundance: .; CDR3aa: SPKLGETQY
j_gene: TRBJ2-1; v_gene: TRBV5-1; abundance: few; CDR3aa: ASSLQGMNEQF
j_gene: TRBJ1-2; v_gene: TRBV10-3; abundance: .; CDR3aa: AISAATGLDGYT
j_gene: TRBJ2-6; v_gene: TRBV4-2; abundance: .; CDR3aa: AGSGTASSGANVLT
j_gene: TRBJ2-5; v_gene: TRBV7-2; abundance: .; CDR3aa: ASSGADTQETQY
j_gene: .; v_gene: TRBV7-9; abundance: .; CDR3aa: ASCRHTQETQF
j_gene: TRBJ1-3; v_gene: TRBV20-1; abundance: .; CDR3aa: SANGVDSGNTIY
j_gene: TRBJ1-6; v_gene: TRBV7-2; abundance: few; CDR3aa: ASSLGTGPPYNSPLH
j_gene: TRBJ2-3; v_gene: TRBV11-2; abundance: .; CDR3aa: ASSTHRGLTDTQY
j_gene: TRBJ2-3; v_gene: TRBV28; abundance: .; CDR3aa: ASSLPPGQRSTDTQY
j_gene: TRBJ1-2; v_gene: TRBV7-2; abundance: few; CDR3aa: ASSLTLTGYT
j_gene: TRBJ1-2; v_gene: TRBV28; abundance: .; CDR3aa: ASIIRGTSGYT
j_gene: TRBJ2-6; v_gene: TRBV6-5; abundance: .; CDR3aa: ASSYLQHSGANVLT
j_gene: TRBJ2-5; v_gene: TRBV20-1; abundance: once; CDR3aa: NARDFGQETQY
j_gene: TRBJ2-7; v_gene: TRBV2; abundance: many; CDR3aa: ASTGGYEQY
j_gene: TRBJ2-5; v_gene: TRBV18; abundance: .; CDR3aa: ASSSNRADQETQY
j_gene: TRBJ2-1; v_gene: TRBV4-1; abundance: few; CDR3aa: ASSRPLLAGQTYNEQF
j_gene: TRBJ2-5; v_gene: TRBV20-1; abundance: .; CDR3aa: SRLLVPQETQY
j_gene: TRBJ2-1; v_gene: TRBV5-4; abundance: once; CDR3aa: ASSLRGETYNEQF
j_gene: .; v_gene: TRBV29-1; abundance: .; CDR3aa: SVSQAVMLETQF
j_gene: TRBJ1-2; v_gene: TRBV20-1; abundance: few; CDR3aa: SASQTGANYGYT
j_gene: TRBJ2-7; v_gene: TRBV27; abundance: .; CDR3aa: ASSIVQGYEQY
j_gene: TRBJ2-7; v_gene: TRBV7-9; abundance: .; CDR3aa: TSSKDGTRLYEQY
j_gene: .; v_gene: TRBV6-8; abundance: few; CDR3aa: ASSYPGRPYEQY
j_gene: .; v_gene: TRBV3-1; abundance: .; CDR3aa: ASSHQGYPYEQY
j_gene: TRBJ2-5; v_gene: TRBV27; abundance: .; CDR3aa: ATKRRGQETQY
j_gene: TRBJ2-1; v_gene: TRBV12-3/TRBV12-4; abundance: few; CDR3aa: ASKGAGGLHNEQF
j_gene: TRBJ2-5; v_gene: TRBV6-2/TRBV6-3; abundance: .; CDR3aa: ASKSSGGYEQY
j_gene: TRBJ2-1; v_gene: TRBV29-1; abundance: many; CDR3aa: SVESGGDYNEQF
j_gene: TRBJ2-3; v_gene: TRBV25-1; abundance: .; CDR3aa: ASSLPGRDTDTQY
j_gene: TRBJ2-1; v_gene: TRBV7-8; abundance: .; CDR3aa: ASTLKAFSYNEQF
j_gene: TRBJ2-3; v_gene: TRBV6-2/TRBV6-3; abundance: .; CDR3aa: ASSYYGRADTQY
j_gene: TRBJ2-5; v_gene: TRBV5-1; abundance: few; CDR3aa: ASSPVETSSAGETQY
j_gene: TRBJ2-3; v_gene: TRBV20-1; abundance: .; CDR3aa: SARVLAGGSKTDTQY
j_gene: TRBJ2-7; v_gene: TRBV7-3; abundance: .; CDR3aa: ASSRRAGSYYEQY
j_gene: TRBJ1-2; v_gene: TRBV29-1; abundance: .; CDR3aa: SVDRADRGSGYT
j_gene: .; v_gene: TRBV6-1; abundance: .; CDR3aa: AGIGDYEQY
j_gene: TRBJ1-3; v_gene: TRBV7-2; abundance: .; CDR3aa: ASQTLSGNTIY
j_gene: TRBJ2-1; v_gene: TRBV29-1; abundance: many; CDR3aa: SVRQGANEQF
j_gene: TRBJ2-4; v_gene: TRBV20-1; abundance: .; CDR3aa: SAPAGGGYIQY
j_gene: TRBJ1-2; v_gene: TRBV4-2; abundance: .; CDR3aa: ASSQDVAGSGYGYT